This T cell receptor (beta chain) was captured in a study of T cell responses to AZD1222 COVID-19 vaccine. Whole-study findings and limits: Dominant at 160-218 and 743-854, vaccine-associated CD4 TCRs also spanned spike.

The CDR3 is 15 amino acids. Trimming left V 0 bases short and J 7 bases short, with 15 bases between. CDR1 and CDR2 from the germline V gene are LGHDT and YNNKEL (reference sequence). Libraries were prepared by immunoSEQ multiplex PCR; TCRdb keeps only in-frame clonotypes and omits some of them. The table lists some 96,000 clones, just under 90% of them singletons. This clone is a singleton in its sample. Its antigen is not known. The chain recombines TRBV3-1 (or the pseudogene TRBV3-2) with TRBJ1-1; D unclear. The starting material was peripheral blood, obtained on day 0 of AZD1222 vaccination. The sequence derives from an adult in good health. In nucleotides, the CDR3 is TGTGCCAGCAGCCAAGACCCGAGTGGGATGAGTGAAGCTTTCTTT. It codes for CASSQDPSGMSEAFF.